This is a list of T cell receptor beta chains from one sample in a study of cytomegalovirus exposure and HLA in healthy donors. Repertoires were generated with immunoSEQ multiplex PCR, while TCRdb's copy carries only in-frame clones and drops some. The repertoire holds roughly 100,000 clones, with approximately 81% as singletons. The sequenced sample consisted of PBMCs. The receptors shown here come from a man aged 18 to 30 in good health and CMV-seropositive. Both conserved end residues are part of each CDR3. The order of the fields is J gene, D gene, V gene, CDR3 length, clone size, CDR3 DNA, CDR3 protein. D genes are given only for firm matches. Clone size is shown for a subset of rows, as once, few, many or a class of expanded clone.

TRBJ1-3	NA	TRBV5-5	14	NA	TGTGCCAGCAGCTTAGGGGGATTTGGAAACACCATATATTTT	CASSLGGFGNTIYF
TRBJ2-5	TRBD2	TRBV13	18	NA	TGTGCCAGCAGCGGGGGGGTACCAAGCGCCGTACTTCAAGAGACCCAGTACTTC	CASSGGVPSAVLQETQYF
TRBJ2-7	TRBD2	TRBV6-5	15	NA	TGTGCCAGCAGTTACTCTAGCGGGCCATCCTACGAGCAGTACTTC	CASSYSSGPSYEQYF
TRBJ2-4	TRBD2	TRBV18	17	NA	TGTGCCAGCTCACCAAACCGACTAGCGGTAGCCAAAAACATTCAGTACTTC	CASSPNRLAVAKNIQYF
TRBJ2-1	TRBD1	TRBV12-5	16	NA	TGTGCTAGTGGCGCCCGGGACAGGGTTTACTACAATGAGCAGTTCTTC	CASGARDRVYYNEQFF
TRBJ1-5	NA	TRBV5-6	13	NA	TGTGCCAGCAGCTTGGGCGGTGTCCAGCCCCAGCATTTT	CASSLGGVQPQHF
TRBJ2-5	TRBD1	TRBV7-9	14	NA	TGTGCCAGCAGCTTAGTTACAGGGGCAGAGACCCAGTACTTC	CASSLVTGAETQYF
TRBJ2-3	NA	TRBV27	15	NA	TGTGCCAGCAGTTTATCGATCCAGGGTGGAGATACGCAGTATTTT	CASSLSIQGGDTQYF
TRBJ2-7	NA	TRBV27	12	NA	TGTGCCAGCAAAGACAGCTCCTACGAGCAGTACTTC	CASKDSSYEQYF
TRBJ2-7	NA	TRBV6-5	13	few	TGTGCCAGCAGACCGGAGTGGGTTTACGAGCAGTACTTC	CASRPEWVYEQYF
TRBJ2-3	TRBD2	TRBV11-2	16	NA	TGTGCCAGCAGCTTAGTACTAGCGGGAAACACAGATACGCAGTATTTT	CASSLVLAGNTDTQYF
TRBJ1-1	NA	TRBV18	15	NA	TGTGCCAGCTCACCGGCCGGGATAGATACCCGTGAAGCTTTCTTT	CASSPAGIDTREAFF
TRBJ2-2	TRBD1	TRBV2	15	NA	TGTGCCAGCAGGGGGGGACAGGGCTATAGCGGGGAGCTGTTTTTT	CASRGGQGYSGELFF
TRBJ2-1	TRBD2	TRBV5-1	16	NA	TGCGCCAGCAGCTCCGGGACTAGCGGCTCATACAATGAGCAGTTCTTC	CASSSGTSGSYNEQFF
TRBJ1-2	NA	TRBV7-2	13	NA	TGTGCCAGCACCCTGGCGGGGGCGGGGGGCTACACCTTC	CASTLAGAGGYTF
TRBJ1-5	NA	TRBV28	14	few	TGTGCCAGCAGTTTAGGGCAGGCCAATCAGCCCCAGCATTTT	CASSLGQANQPQHF
TRBJ1-5	TRBD1	TRBV6-6	15	NA	TGTGCCAGCACCGAGGACAGGGCGAGCAATCAGCCCCAGCATTTT	CASTEDRASNQPQHF
TRBJ1-5	TRBD1	TRBV18	15	NA	TGTGCCAGCTCACCGGGGACAGGGGGTAGCCAGCCCCAGCATTTT	CASSPGTGGSQPQHF
TRBJ1-2	TRBD1	TRBV13	16	NA	TGTGCCAGCAGCTTACGGACAGGGGGCCAGAACTATGGCTACACCTTC	CASSLRTGGQNYGYTF
TRBJ2-2	NA	TRBV7-6	16	NA	TGTGCCAGCAGCTTATTTGGGTCGGGGGAAGGCGGGGAGCTGTTTTTT	CASSLFGSGEGGELFF
TRBJ1-2	TRBD1	TRBV29-1	11	once	TGCAGCGGATTGACAGGGGGTGGCTACACCTTC	CSGLTGGGYTF
TRBJ1-3	NA	TRBV9	15	few	TGTGCCAGCAGCGTAGGAGAGGTAGCTGGAAACACCATATATTTT	CASSVGEVAGNTIYF
TRBJ1-1	NA	TRBV10-3	14	NA	TGTGCCATCAGTGTGGCAGGGCGGAACACTGAAGCTTTCTTT	CAISVAGRNTEAFF
TRBJ1-1	TRBD1	TRBV5-1	16	NA	TGCGCCAGCAGCTTGACTCCGGGACAGGGGGGCACTGAAGCTTTCTTT	CASSLTPGQGGTEAFF